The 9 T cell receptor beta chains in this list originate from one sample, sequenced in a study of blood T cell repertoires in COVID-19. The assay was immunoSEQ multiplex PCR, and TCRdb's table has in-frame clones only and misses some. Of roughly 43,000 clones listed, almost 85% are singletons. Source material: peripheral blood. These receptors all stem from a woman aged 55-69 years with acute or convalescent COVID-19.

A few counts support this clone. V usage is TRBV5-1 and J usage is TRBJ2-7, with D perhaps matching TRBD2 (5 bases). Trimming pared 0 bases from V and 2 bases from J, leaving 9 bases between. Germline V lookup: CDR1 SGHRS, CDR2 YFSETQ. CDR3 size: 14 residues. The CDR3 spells CASSLVGGTYEQYF. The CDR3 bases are TGCGCCAGCAGCTTGGTTGGAGGAACCTACGAGCAGTACTTC.

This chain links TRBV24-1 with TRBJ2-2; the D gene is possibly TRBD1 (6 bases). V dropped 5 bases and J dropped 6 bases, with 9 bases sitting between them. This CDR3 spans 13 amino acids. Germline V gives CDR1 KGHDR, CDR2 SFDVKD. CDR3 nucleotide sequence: TGTGCCACCAGTGCATACAGGGCCGGGGAGCTGTTTTTT. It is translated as CATSAYRAGELFF.

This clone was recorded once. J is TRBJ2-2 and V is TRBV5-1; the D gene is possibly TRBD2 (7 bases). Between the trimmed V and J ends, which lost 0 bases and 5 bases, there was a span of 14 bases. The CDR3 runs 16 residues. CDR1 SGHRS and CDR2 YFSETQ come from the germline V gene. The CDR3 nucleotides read TGCGCCAGCAGCTTGGATGGGGGGGCTTGGACCGGGGAGCTGTTTTTT. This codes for CASSLDGGAWTGELFF.

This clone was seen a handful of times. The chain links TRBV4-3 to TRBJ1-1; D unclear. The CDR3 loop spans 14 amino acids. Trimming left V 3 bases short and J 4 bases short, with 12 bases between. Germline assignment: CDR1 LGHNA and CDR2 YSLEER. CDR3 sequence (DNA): TGCGCCAGCAGCCAGGGAGGCATCGCCACTGAAGCTTTCTTT. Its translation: CASSQGGIATEAFF.

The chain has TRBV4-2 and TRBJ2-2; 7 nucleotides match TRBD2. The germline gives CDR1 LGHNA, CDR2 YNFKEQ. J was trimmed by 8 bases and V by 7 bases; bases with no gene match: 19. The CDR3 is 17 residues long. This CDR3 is CASTDSLAAKGSGELFF. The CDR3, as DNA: TGTGCCAGCACCGACTCCCTAGCGGCCAAAGGGTCTGGGGAGCTGTTTTTT.

CDR3 sequence reads: CASISQSGYNEQFF. CDR3 nucleotides: TGTGCCAGCATCAGTCAGAGCGGCTACAATGAGCAGTTCTTC. The V and J genes are TRBV28 and TRBJ2-1; possible D gene TRBD2, 5 bases. The germline V gene has CDR1 MDHEN and CDR2 SYDVKM. V lost 7 bases and J lost 3, with 13 bases in between. The CDR3 consists of 14 residues.

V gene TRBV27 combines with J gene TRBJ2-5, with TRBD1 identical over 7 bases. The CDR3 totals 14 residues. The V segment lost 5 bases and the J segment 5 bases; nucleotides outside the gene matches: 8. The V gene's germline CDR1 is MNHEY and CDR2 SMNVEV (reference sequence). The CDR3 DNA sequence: TGTGCCAGCAGTCTGACAGGGAGTGGGGAGACCCAGTACTTC. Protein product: CASSLTGSGETQYF.

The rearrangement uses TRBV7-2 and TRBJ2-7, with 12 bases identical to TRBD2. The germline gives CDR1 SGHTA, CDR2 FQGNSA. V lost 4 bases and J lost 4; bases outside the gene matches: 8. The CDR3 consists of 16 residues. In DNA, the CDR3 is TGTGCCAGCAGCTACACTAGCGGGGGGAGAGTATACGAGCAGTACTTC. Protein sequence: CASSYTSGGRVYEQYF.

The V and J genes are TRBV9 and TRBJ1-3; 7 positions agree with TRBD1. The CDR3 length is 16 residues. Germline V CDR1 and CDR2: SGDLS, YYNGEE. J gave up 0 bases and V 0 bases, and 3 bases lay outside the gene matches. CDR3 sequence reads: CASSVVGDSSGNTIYF. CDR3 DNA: TGTGCCAGCAGCGTAGTCGGGGACAGCTCTGGAAACACCATATATTTT.